This TCR beta chain was retrieved from a study of cytomegalovirus exposure and HLA in healthy donors. CDR1 and CDR2 from the germline V gene are MNHNS and SASEGT. The CDR3 has 13 residues. The V segment lost 8 bases and the J segment 4 bases; nucleotides outside the gene matches: 7. With respect to this clone: Its antigen is unknown.

Researchers ran the PCR with 60 Vbeta and 13 Jbeta primers. The assay was immunoSEQ multiplex PCR, and TCRdb's table has in-frame clones only and misses some. The repertoire consists of 130,000 to 150,000 clones, with 64% occurring once and the leading ten covering about 3%. Findings of the study overall: Based on reports, TCR beta sequences accurately predicted HLA-A and HLA-B alleles for most subjects.

This receptor was obtained from a young woman in good health and CMV-seropositive. The V call is TRBV6-1, the J call TRBJ2-7; 8 bases map to TRBD2. Sequencing was performed on PBMCs. CDR3 loop: CASRGGSGYEQYF. The CDR3, as DNA: TGTGCCAGCCGGGGGGGTTCCGGGTACGAGCAGTACTTC.